This TCR beta chain was recorded in a study of blood T cell repertoires in COVID-19. Overall study: Acute and convalescent COVID-19 samples came from the United States, Italy and Spain. PBMCs, B-cell-depleted T cells, or T cells provided the cDNA or gDNA that made up the material.

Source study methods: Nucleated cell counts were estimated from reference gene primer amplification. Some clones are missing from TCRdb's copy, which holds only in-frame ones; the method was immunoSEQ multiplex PCR. The V and J calls and the clone size are those of that table, but D and trimming were determined from the DNA. The profile shows about 400,000 clones, 75% to 90% of them singletons. CDR3 length equals 14 residues. The germline V gene has CDR1 SGHRS and CDR2 YFSETQ. The ends lost 4 bases at V and 3 bases at J; junction bases unmatched: 5. This chain connects TRBV5-1 to TRBJ2-3, with TRBD2 matching 7 bases. Sequencing used peripheral blood. The source is a woman in her twenties or thirties with acute or convalescent COVID-19. The CDR3 DNA sequence: TGCGCCAGCAGCCCCGGACTAGGGACAGATACGCAGTATTTT. This translates into CASSPGLGTDTQYF.